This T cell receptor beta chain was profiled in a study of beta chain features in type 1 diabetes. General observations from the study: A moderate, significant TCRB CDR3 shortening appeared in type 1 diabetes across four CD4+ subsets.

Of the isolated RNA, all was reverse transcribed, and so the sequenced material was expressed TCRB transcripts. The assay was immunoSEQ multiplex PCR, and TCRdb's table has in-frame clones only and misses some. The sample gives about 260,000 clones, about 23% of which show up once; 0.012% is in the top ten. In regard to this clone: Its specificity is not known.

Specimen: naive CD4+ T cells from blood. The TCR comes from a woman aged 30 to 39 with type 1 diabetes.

CDR3: CASHLMAGGFDEQFF. The DNA of the CDR3 is TGTGCCAGCCACCTCATGGCGGGAGGTTTCGATGAGCAGTTCTTC. The J gene is TRBJ2-1, the V gene TRBV2, with TRBD2 matching over 8 bases. This CDR3 is 15 amino acids long. Germline V gene sequence: CDR1 SNHLY, CDR2 FYNNEI. Trimming at V came to 8 bases and at J to 8 bases, leaving 14 bases not matched to a gene.